This T cell receptor beta chain was captured by sequencing in a study of T cells in Graves' hyperthyroidism and ophthalmopathy. CDR3 size: 13 residues. Per germline, CDR1 SGHTA and CDR2 FQGTGA. The trim removed 3 bases at V and 7 bases at J, leaving 4 bases unmatched. PBMCs were collected from an approximately 9.4 ml volume of fresh peripheral blood. Amplified TCR beta CDR3 regions came from RNA transcripts. The TCR CDR3 first-round RT-PCR relied on the HTBI primer set. From the multiplex PCR reads, TCRdb called clonotypes with MiXCR, one entry per CDR3 protein. The sample records a few hundred thousand distinct CDR3 sequences, approximately 13% being singletons.

The TCR was taken from a man aged 25-40 years with Graves' hyperthyroidism that later progressed to Graves' ophthalmopathy. The source material was blood. The chain employs TRBV7-3 and TRBJ1-2; 8 bases line up with TRBD1. Here the CDR3 DNA reads TGTGCCAGCAGCTTCCAGGGGGCCTCTGGCTACACCTTC. Protein sequence: CASSFQGASGYTF. The entire variable domain, with the rest obtained from reference TRBV7-3 and TRBJ1-2, is as follows: GAGVSQTPSNKVTEKGKYVELRCDPISGHTALYWYRQSLGQGPEFLIYFQGTGAADDSGLPNDRFFAVRPEGSVSTLKIQRTERGDSAVYLCASSFQGASGYTFGSGTRLTVV.